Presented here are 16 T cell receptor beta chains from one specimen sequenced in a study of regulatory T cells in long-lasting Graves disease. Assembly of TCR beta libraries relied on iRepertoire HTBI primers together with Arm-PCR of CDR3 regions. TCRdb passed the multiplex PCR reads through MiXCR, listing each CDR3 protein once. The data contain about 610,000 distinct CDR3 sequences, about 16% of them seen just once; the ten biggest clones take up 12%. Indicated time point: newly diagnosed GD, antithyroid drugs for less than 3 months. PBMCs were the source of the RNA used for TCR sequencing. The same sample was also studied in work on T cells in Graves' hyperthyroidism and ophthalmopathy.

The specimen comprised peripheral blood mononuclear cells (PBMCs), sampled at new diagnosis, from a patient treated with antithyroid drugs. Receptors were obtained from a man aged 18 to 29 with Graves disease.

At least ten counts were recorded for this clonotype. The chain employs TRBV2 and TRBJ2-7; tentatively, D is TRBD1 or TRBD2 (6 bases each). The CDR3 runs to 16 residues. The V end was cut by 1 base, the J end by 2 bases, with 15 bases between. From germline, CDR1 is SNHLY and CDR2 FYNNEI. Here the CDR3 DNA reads TGTGCCAGCAGTGAAGGAGTGGGGGGCTTCCCCTACGAGCAGTACTTC. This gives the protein CASSEGVGGFPYEQYF. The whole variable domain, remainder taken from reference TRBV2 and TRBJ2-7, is EPEVTQTPSHQVTQMGQEVILRCVPISNHLYFYWYRQILGQKVEFLVSFYNNEISEKSEIFDDQFSVERPDGSNFTLKIRSTKLEDSAMYFCASSEGVGGFPYEQYFGPGTRLTVT.

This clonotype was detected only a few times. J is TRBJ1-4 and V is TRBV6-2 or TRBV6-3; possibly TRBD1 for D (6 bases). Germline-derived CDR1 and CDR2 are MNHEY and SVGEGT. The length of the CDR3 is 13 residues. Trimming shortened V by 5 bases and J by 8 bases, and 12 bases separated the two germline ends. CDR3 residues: CASSEQGSEKLFF. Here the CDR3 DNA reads TGTGCCAGCAGTGAACAGGGTAGCGAAAAACTGTTTTTT.

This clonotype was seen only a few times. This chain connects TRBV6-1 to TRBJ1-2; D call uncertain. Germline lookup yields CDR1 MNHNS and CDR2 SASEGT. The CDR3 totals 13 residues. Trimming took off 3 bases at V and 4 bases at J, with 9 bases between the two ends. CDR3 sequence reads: CASSDPGIYGYTF. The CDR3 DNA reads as TGTGCCAGCAGTGATCCGGGTATCTATGGCTACACCTTC.

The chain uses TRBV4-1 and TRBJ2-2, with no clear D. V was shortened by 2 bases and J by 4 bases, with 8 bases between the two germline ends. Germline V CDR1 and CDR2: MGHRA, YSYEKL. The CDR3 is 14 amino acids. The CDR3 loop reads CASSQRIGTGELFF. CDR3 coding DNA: TGCGCCAGCAGCCAACGCATTGGCACCGGGGAGCTGTTTTTT.

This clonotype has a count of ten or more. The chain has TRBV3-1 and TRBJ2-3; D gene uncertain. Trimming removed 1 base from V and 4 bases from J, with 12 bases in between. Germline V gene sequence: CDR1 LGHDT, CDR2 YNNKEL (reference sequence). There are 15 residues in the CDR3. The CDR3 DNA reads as TGTGCCAGCAGCCAAGTTTCCCGATACCCAGATACGCAGTATTTT. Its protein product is CASSQVSRYPDTQYF.

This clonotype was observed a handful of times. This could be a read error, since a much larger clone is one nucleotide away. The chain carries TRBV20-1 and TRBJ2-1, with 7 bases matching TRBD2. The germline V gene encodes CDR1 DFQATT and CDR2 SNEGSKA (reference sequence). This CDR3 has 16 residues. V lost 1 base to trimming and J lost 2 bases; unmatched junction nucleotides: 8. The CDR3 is CSARGGAGAPYNEQFF. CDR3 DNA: TGCAGTGCTAGAGGAGGGGCGGGAGCGCCCTACAATGAGCAGTTCTTC.

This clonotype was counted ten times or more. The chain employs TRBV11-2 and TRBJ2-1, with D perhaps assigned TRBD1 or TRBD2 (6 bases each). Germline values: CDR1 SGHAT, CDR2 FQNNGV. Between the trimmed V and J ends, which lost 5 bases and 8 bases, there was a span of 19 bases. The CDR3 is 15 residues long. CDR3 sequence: CASSPLGAGRDEQFF. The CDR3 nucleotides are TGTGCCAGCAGCCCCCTGGGGGCGGGAAGGGATGAGCAGTTCTTC.

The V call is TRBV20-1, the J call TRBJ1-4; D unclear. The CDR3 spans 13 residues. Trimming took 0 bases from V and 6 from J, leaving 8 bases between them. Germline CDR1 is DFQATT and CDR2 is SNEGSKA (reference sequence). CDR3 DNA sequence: TGCAGTGCTAGAGAATCCCTTTATGAAAAACTGTTTTTT. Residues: CSARESLYEKLFF.

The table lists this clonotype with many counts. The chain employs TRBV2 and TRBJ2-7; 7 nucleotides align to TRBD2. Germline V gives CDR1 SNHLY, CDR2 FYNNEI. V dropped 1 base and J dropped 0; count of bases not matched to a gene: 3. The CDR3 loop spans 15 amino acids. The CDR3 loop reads CASSEGAGVSYEQYF. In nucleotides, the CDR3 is TGTGCCAGCAGTGAAGGGGCGGGAGTCTCCTACGAGCAGTACTTC.

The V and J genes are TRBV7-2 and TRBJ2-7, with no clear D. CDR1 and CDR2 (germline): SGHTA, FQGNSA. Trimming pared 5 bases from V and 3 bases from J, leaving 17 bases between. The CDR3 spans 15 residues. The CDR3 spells CASSQALPRDYEQYF. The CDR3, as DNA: TGTGCCAGCAGCCAAGCACTACCCAGAGACTACGAGCAGTACTTC. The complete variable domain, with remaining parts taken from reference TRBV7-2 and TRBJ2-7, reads GAGVSQSPSNKVTEKGKDVELRCDPISGHTALYWYRQSLGQGLEFLIYFQGNSAPDKSGLPSDRFSAERTGGSVSTLTIQRTQQEDSAVYLCASSQALPRDYEQYFGPGTRLTVT.

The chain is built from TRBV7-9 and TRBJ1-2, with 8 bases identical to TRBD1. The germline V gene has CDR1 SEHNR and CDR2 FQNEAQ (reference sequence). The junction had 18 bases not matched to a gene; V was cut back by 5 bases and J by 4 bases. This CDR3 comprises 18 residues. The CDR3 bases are TGTGCCAGCAGCCACACAGGGGGGGGAACCCGGTTGGGCTATGGCTACACCTTC. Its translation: CASSHTGGGTRLGYGYTF.

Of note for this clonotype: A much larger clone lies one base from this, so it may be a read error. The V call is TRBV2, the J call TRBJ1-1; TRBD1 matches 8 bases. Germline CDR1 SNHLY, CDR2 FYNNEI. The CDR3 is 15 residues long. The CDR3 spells CASRARQGMNIEAFF. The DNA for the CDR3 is TGTGCCAGCAGGGCTAGACAGGGGATGAACATTGAAGCTTTCTTT.

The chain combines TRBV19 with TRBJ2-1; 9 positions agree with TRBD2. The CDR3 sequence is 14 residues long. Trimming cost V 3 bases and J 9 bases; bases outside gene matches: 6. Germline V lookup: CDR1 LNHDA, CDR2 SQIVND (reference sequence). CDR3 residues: CASSMLAGEGEQFF. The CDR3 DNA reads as TGTGCCAGTAGTATGTTAGCGGGAGAGGGTGAGCAGTTCTTC.

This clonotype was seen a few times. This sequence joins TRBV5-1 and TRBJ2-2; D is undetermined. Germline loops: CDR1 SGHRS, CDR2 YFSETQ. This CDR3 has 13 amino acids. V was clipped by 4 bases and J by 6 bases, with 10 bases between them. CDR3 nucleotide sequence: TGCGCCAGCAGCCCCTTATTGGCCGGGGAGCTGTTTTTT. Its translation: CASSPLLAGELFF.

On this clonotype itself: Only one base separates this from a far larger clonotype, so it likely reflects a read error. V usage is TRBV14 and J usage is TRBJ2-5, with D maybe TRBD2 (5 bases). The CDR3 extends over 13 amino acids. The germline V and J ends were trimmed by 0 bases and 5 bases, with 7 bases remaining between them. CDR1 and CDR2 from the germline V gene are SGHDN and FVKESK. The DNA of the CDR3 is TGTGCCAGCAGCCAAGAGGGAGCGGAGACCCAGTACTTC. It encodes CASSQEGAETQYF. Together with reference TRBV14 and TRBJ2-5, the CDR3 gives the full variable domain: EAGVTQFPSHSVIEKGQTVTLRCDPISGHDNLYWYRRVMGKEIKFLLHFVKESKQDESGMPNNRFLAERTGGTYSTLKVQPAELEDSGVYFCASSQEGAETQYFGPGTRLLVL.

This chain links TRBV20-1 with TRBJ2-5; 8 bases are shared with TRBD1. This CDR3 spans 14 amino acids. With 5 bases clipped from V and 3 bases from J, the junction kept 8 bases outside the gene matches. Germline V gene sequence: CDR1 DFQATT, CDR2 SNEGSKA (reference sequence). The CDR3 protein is CSAGTSTGEETQYF. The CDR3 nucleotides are TGCAGTGCTGGGACGTCGACAGGGGAAGAGACCCAGTACTTC.